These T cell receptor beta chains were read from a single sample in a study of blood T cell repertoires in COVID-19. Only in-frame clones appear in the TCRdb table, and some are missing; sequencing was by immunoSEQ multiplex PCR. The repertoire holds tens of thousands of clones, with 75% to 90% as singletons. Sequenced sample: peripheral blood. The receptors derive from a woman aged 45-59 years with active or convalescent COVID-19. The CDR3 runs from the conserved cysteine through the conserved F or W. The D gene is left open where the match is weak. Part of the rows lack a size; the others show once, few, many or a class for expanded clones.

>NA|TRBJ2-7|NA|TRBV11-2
CASSLLRGTREQYF
TGTGCCAGCAGCTTACTTAGGGGGACGAGAGAGCAGTACTTC
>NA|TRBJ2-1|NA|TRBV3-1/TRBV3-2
CASSQAGAGVRSYNEQFF
TGTGCCAGCAGCCAAGCGGGGGCGGGGGTGCGCTCCTACAATGAGCAGTTCTTC
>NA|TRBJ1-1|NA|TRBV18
CASSPPQNTEAFF
TGTGCCAGCTCACCGCCACAGAACACTGAAGCTTTCTTT
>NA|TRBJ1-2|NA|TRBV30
CAWKRDPGGGYTF
TGTGCCTGGAAACGGGACCCGGGGGGAGGCTACACCTTC
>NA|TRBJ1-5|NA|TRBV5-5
CASSSGLWVSNQPQHF
TGTGCCAGCAGCTCGGGTTTATGGGTTAGCAATCAGCCCCAGCATTTT
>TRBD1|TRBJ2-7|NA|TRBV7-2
CASSLETGESYEQYF
TGTGCCAGCAGCTTAGAGACAGGGGAGAGCTACGAGCAGTACTTC
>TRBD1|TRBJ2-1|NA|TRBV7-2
CASSRDSLSSYNEQFF
TGTGCCAGCAGCCGGGACAGCCTAAGCTCCTACAATGAGCAGTTCTTC
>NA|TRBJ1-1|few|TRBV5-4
CASTPGSVSNTEAFF
TGTGCCAGCACCCCCGGGTCGGTCTCGAACACTGAAGCTTTCTTT
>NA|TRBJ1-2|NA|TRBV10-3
CAIKGQTAYGYTF
TGTGCCATCAAAGGACAGACCGCCTATGGCTACACCTTC
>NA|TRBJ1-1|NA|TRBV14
CASSQVRESEAFF
TGTGCCAGCAGCCAAGTTCGGGAATCTGAAGCTTTCTTT
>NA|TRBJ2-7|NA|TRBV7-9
CASNGDDSYEQYF
TGTGCCAGCAACGGGGATGACTCCTACGAGCAGTACTTC
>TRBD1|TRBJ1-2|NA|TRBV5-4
CASSLLGQERGYTF
TGTGCCAGCAGCTTGCTAGGACAGGAACGTGGCTACACCTTC
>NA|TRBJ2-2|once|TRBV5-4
CASRPGSGELFF
TGTGCCAGCAGGCCAGGGTCCGGGGAGCTGTTTTTT
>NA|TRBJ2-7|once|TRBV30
CAWRQWLSYEQYF
TGTGCCTGGAGACAGTGGCTTTCCTACGAGCAGTACTTC
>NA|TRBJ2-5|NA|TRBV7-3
CASSPSRGQETQYF
TGTGCCAGCAGCCCTTCTAGGGGCCAAGAGACCCAGTACTTC
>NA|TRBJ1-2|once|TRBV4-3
CASSLGLTSGYYGYTF
TGCGCCAGCAGCCTGGGGTTAACGAGCGGCTACTATGGCTACACCTTC
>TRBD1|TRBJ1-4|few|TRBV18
CASSFSGDRDEKLFF
TGTGCCAGCTCATTCTCCGGGGACAGAGACGAAAAACTGTTTTTT
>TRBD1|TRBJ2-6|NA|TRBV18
CASSPRTGAGANVLTF
TGTGCCAGCTCACCGAGGACAGGGGCTGGGGCCAACGTCCTGACTTTC
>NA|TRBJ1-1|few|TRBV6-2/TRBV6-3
CASSYPLYTEAFF
TGTGCCAGCAGTTACCCTCTTTACACTGAAGCTTTCTTT
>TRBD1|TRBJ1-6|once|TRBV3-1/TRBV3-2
CASSLRTGRGIAPLHF
TGTGCCAGCAGCCTCCGCACGGGCAGGGGGATCGCACCCCTCCACTTT
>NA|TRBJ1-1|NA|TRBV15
CATSRDTLGTEAFF
TGTGCCACCAGCAGAGATACCCTCGGGACTGAAGCTTTCTTT
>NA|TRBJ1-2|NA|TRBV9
CASNQGYGYTF
TGTGCCAGCAACCAGGGCTACGGCTACACCTTC
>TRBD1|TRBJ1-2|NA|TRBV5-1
CASSFTGDYGYTF
TGCGCCAGCAGCTTCACAGGGGACTATGGCTACACCTTC
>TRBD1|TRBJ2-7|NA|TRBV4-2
CASSQVGRGTVNSEQYF
TGTGCCAGCAGCCAAGTAGGAAGAGGGACAGTGAATAGCGAGCAGTACTTC
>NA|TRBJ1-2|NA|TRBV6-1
CASSEDTNYGYTF
TGTGCCAGCAGTGAGGACACTAACTATGGCTACACCTTC
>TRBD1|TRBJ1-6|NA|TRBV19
CASIGDRGQNSPLHF
TGTGCCAGTATCGGGGACAGGGGGCAGAATTCACCCCTCCACTTT
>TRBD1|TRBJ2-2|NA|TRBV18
CASSPPPGQGPGELFF
TGTGCCAGCTCACCACCGCCGGGACAGGGCCCCGGGGAGCTGTTTTTT
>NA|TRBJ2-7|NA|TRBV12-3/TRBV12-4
CASSFGVVYEQYF
TGTGCCAGCAGTTTCGGGGTGGTCTACGAGCAGTACTTC
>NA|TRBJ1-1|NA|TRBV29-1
CSVDNQGTEAFF
TGCAGCGTTGATAATCAGGGGACTGAAGCTTTCTTT
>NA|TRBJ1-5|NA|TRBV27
CASAWQDNQPQHF
TGTGCCAGCGCTTGGCAGGACAATCAGCCCCAGCATTTT
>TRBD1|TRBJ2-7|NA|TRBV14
CASSQEGTGFSEQYF
TGTGCCAGCAGCCAAGAAGGGACAGGGTTCTCCGAGCAGTACTTC
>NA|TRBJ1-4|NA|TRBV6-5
CASSPGAGNEKLFF
TGTGCCAGCAGCCCCGGGGCGGGAAATGAAAAACTGTTTTTT
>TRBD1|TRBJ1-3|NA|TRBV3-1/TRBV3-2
CASSPSRRTGVGNTIYF
TGTGCCAGCAGCCCCTCCCGGAGAACAGGGGTCGGAAACACCATATATTTT
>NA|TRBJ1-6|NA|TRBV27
CASSFGAPDTSYNSPLHF
TGTGCCAGCAGTTTTGGAGCGCCGGACACCTCCTATAATTCACCCCTCCACTTT
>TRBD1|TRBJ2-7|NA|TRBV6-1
CASSERMTGTASYEQYF
TGTGCCAGCAGTGAACGAATGACCGGGACAGCTTCCTACGAGCAGTACTTC
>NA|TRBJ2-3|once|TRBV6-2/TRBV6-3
CASSYSRVGDTQYF
TGTGCCAGCAGTTACTCGCGGGTGGGAGATACGCAGTATTTT
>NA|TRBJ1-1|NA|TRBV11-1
CASSLSGTRGEAFF
TGTGCCAGCAGCTTAAGCGGGACCAGGGGTGAAGCTTTCTTT
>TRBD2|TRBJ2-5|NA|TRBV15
CATSRGLTSGGAQETQYF
TGTGCCACCAGCAGAGGATTGACTAGCGGGGGTGCCCAAGAGACCCAGTACTTC
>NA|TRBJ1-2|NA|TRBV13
CASSPGGANYGYTF
TGTGCCAGCAGCCCCGGGGGAGCTAACTATGGCTACACCTTC
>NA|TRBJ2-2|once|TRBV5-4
CASSLAAVVGELFF
TGTGCCAGCAGCTTGGCCGCAGTCGTCGGGGAGCTGTTTTTT
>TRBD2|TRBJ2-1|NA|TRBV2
CASSEAGLANNEQFF
TGTGCCAGCAGTGAAGCCGGACTAGCAAACAATGAGCAGTTCTTC
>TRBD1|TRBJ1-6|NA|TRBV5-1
CASSIVGTGYNSPLHF
TGCGCCAGCAGCATTGTTGGGACAGGGTATAATTCACCCCTCCACTTT
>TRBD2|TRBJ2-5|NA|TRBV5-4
CASSPTGTSVGETQYF
TGTGCCAGCAGCCCGACCGGGACTAGCGTCGGCGAGACCCAGTACTTC
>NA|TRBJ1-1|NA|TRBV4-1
CASSQDHSTEAFF
TGCGCCAGCAGCCAAGACCACAGTACTGAAGCTTTCTTT
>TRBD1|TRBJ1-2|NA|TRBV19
CASSIRDRGHQYTF
TGTGCCAGTAGTATAAGGGACAGGGGGCATCAATACACCTTC